The clone carrying this T cell receptor beta chain appeared a few times. The antigen is undetermined. These data originate in a study of blood T cells in healthy people across ages. Sample-barcoded 5' priming and a J-beta primer mix drove a second PCR of roughly 6 to 12 cycles. From the 5' RACE reads, TCRdb called clonotypes with MiXCR, one entry per CDR3 protein. The sample records over a million distinct CDR3 sequences, roughly 40% being singletons. The draw of peripheral blood yielded ten milliliters from each donor. Study-wide results and caveats: CMV status of donors was not determined, possibly confounding expanded clonotype changes. Naive CD4+ cell counts and diversity both ran higher in long-lived than in aged donors.

V was trimmed by 5 bases and J by 0 bases, leaving 11 bases between them. The germline gives CDR1 MNHNY, CDR2 SVGAGI (reference sequence). The CDR3 totals 14 residues. Input material: blood. The rearrangement links TRBV6-6 to TRBJ2-7, with a tentative D call TRBD2 (6 bases). This TCR came from a woman aged 18-30 years in good health. This CDR3 is CASSPTTSSYEQYF. The CDR3 DNA follows: TGTGCCAGCAGTCCTACGACTAGCTCCTACGAGCAGTACTTC.